This T cell receptor beta chain was identified in a study of blood T cell repertoires in COVID-19 (TCRdb year 2020). The study in broad terms: Collaborator samples came from the United States, Italy and Spain and covered acute and convalescent phases of COVID-19. The prospective study material was composed of cDNA or gDNA derived from T cells, B-cell-depleted T cells, or PBMCs. A freely available public database, intended as a resource for researchers studying the immune response to SARS-CoV-2, is where the repertoires were released. The dataset comprised deeply sampled blood TCRbeta repertoires from subjects exposed to, actively infected with, or recovered from COVID-19. Where available, HLA class I and class II types were obtained from metadata supplied by the sample provider rather than from assay-based typing. Sample metadata almost always included a de-identified subject ID, COVID-19 status, age in years and sex. The samples were drawn from two sources: the first 160 participants of the ongoing ImmuneRACE study, and 1,000 to 1,500 subjects contributed by 6 global collaborators. Study-wide conclusions, independent of this receptor: The quantity of clinical and demographic metadata differed by source and by participant and was supplied without curation.

The immunoSEQ Assay, a bias-controlled multiplex PCR, was used to amplify TCRbeta CDR3 regions from genomic DNA. Per the original workflow: The number of nucleated cells in each sample was estimated from the amplification of reference gene primers within the assay. To quantify the absolute abundance of each unique TCRbeta CDR3 rearrangement, sequence reads were collapsed and filtered. For each sample, productive Simpson clonality was calculated as the square root of Simpson's diversity index across productive rearrangements. The source is immuneACCESS, and TCRdb retained only in-frame sequences with V and J called. Part of the clones is not carried over; for the studies checked, unresolved V genes explain less than half of this, and the remainder is unexplained. The V and J calls and the clone size are those of that table, but D and trimming were determined from the DNA. For this sample the table gives about 45,000 clones, of which around 90% were detected only once. The top ten clonotypes cover around 0.4% of the sample.

Whole blood was collected in K2EDTA tubes by collaborating institutions according to the institutions' own protocols. For TCRbeta analysis, collaborators shipped samples in one of three forms: frozen whole blood, isolated PBMCs, or DNA extracted from either of those sample types. V and J lose 1 base and 2 bases, and a span of 9 bases separates them. The CDR3 measures 14 amino acids from cysteine to phenylalanine. Only the CDR3 DNA stays, 42 bases, in frame from base 1. The germline V gene encodes CDR1 SEHNR and CDR2 FQNEAQ (reference sequence). As for this clone: Which antigen it targets is not known. No much larger clone is present one base from it, and per-base qualities are unavailable.

The origin of this receptor is a human donor in a cohort sampled during active COVID-19. Recombination connected TRBV7-9 to TRBJ2-7, with a tentative D gene TRBD2 over 7 matching bases. Sequenced input: peripheral blood. The base sequence is TGTGCCAGCAGCTTAGAGCGGGACACCTACGAGCAGTACTTC. This encodes CASSLERDTYEQYF. Extended through the reference TRBV7-9 and TRBJ2-7 proteins, this CDR3 yields the full variable domain: DTGVSQNPRHKITKRGQNVTFRCDPISEHNRLYWYRQTLGQGPEFLTYFQNEAQLEKSRLLSDRFSAERPKGSFSTLEIQRTEQGDSAMYLCASSLERDTYEQYFGPGTRLTVT.